The 18 T cell receptor beta chains presented below share a single source sample, sequenced in a study of shared clonotypes between healthy human individuals. The method was immunoSEQ multiplex PCR; TCRdb's version includes in-frame clones alone and lacks a portion of them. The table has over a million clones, roughly 95% seen once. The sequenced sample was naive CD4+ T cells sorted from blood. Subset of the sample: CD45RA+ positively selected. All receptors derive from a man younger than 40 in good health.

The V and J genes are TRBV4-3 and TRBJ2-3, with D maybe TRBD2 (6 bases). Germline CDR1 reads LGHNA; CDR2 reads YSLEER. Trimming took 0 bases from V and 0 from J, leaving 10 bases between them. The CDR3 is made up of 16 amino acids. The CDR3 DNA reads TGCGCCAGCAGCCAAGATCGTAGCGGAAGCACAGATACGCAGTATTTT. Residues: CASSQDRSGSTDTQYF.

The rearrangement links TRBV20-1 to TRBJ1-2, with D unresolved. Germline V gene lookup returns CDR1 DFQATT and CDR2 SNEGSKA (reference sequence). The CDR3 runs to 8 residues. V lost 7 bases and J 6 bases, leaving 3 bases between the germline ends. CDR3: CSENGYTF. The CDR3 DNA sequence: TGCAGTGAAAATGGCTACACCTTC.

The J gene is TRBJ2-7, the V gene TRBV7-6, with 10 bases that match TRBD2. V lost 1 base, J lost 3 bases, and 3 bases stayed unmatched. Germline CDR1 reads SGHVS; CDR2 reads FNYEAQ. The CDR3 totals 15 residues. The CDR3 DNA reads TGTGCCAGCAGCTTAGGCTGGACTAGCGGCTACGAGCAGTACTTC. As protein: CASSLGWTSGYEQYF.

The chain combines TRBV29-1 with TRBJ2-5, with D tentatively TRBD2 (6 bases). The CDR3 contains 12 residues. Germline values: CDR1 SQVTM, CDR2 ANQGSEA. V was shortened by 7 bases and J by 3 bases, with 12 bases between the two germline ends. The CDR3 sequence is CSGGLGEETQYF. The CDR3 DNA is TGCAGCGGGGGACTCGGGGAAGAGACCCAGTACTTC.

A single count supports this clone. The CDR3 region has the DNA TGTGCCAGCTCACCACTCGCAGGGAAGTCTGGGGCCAACGTCCTGACTTTC. Protein: CASSPLAGKSGANVLTF. V gene TRBV18 combines with J gene TRBJ2-6; D is possibly TRBD1 (5 bases). V lost 1 base to trimming and J lost 1 base, with 11 bases between them. The CDR3 runs to 17 residues. Germline CDR1 reads KGHSH; CDR2 reads LQKENI.

The CDR3 DNA sequence: TGCAGCGTTCACAAGAACACTGAAGCTTTCTTT. Its protein product is CSVHKNTEAFF. This chain connects TRBV29-1 to TRBJ1-1; D not resolved. V was pared by 5 bases and J by 1 base, with 5 bases between. This CDR3 has 11 residues. CDR1 and CDR2 from the germline V gene are SQVTM and ANQGSEA.

The chain links TRBV29-1 to TRBJ2-1; perhaps D is TRBD1 or TRBD2 (5 bases each). V lost 6 bases and J lost 6, with 18 bases in between. Germline V gene sequence: CDR1 SQVTM, CDR2 ANQGSEA. This CDR3 is 14 amino acids long. DNA of the CDR3: TGCAGCGTCACCGGGGCTACATTGGGCAATGAGCAGTTCTTC. Residues: CSVTGATLGNEQFF.

The V gene is TRBV6-1, the J gene TRBJ2-3; a weak D match, TRBD1 (6 bases). CDR3 length: 16 amino acids. Germline CDR1 and CDR2: MNHNS and SASEGT. V was pared by 3 bases and J by 2 bases, with 15 bases between. CDR3 residues: CASSDKGTPVTDTQYF. The CDR3 bases are TGTGCCAGCAGTGATAAGGGGACACCAGTCACAGATACGCAGTATTTT.

The V and J genes are TRBV28 and TRBJ2-3; D call uncertain. The CDR3 is made up of 16 amino acids. The V end lost 3 bases, the J end lost 2 bases, and 15 bases lay between the germline ends. Germline assignment: CDR1 MDHEN and CDR2 SYDVKM. In nucleotides, the CDR3 is TGTGCCAGCAGTTTCGGGCCCTTCCCCGTCACAGATACGCAGTATTTT. The encoded protein is CASSFGPFPVTDTQYF.

The chain is built from TRBV29-1 and TRBJ2-7, with D perhaps given as TRBD1 or TRBD2 (5 bases each). Per germline, CDR1 SQVTM and CDR2 ANQGSEA. The CDR3 extends over 14 amino acids. Trimming removed 4 bases at V and 2 bases at J, with 15 bases between. The CDR3 bases are TGCAGCGTTGGGACACCGGGACGGGCCTACGAGCAGTACTTC. As protein: CSVGTPGRAYEQYF.

This clone was seen a single time. This chain uses TRBV28 with TRBJ2-1; 7 nucleotides align to TRBD2. Trimming at V came to 3 bases and at J to 8 bases, leaving 7 bases not matched to a gene. Germline-derived CDR1 and CDR2 are MDHEN and SYDVKM. CDR3 length equals 14 residues. Written as DNA, the CDR3 is TGTGCCAGCAGTTTCGCGGGAGCGATCGATGAGCAGTTCTTC. Translating gives CASSFAGAIDEQFF. The full variable domain, with the rest looked up from reference TRBV28 and TRBJ2-1, is DVKVTQSSRYLVKRTGEKVFLECVQDMDHENMFWYRQDPGLGLRLIYFSYDVKMKEKGDIPEGYSVSREKKERFSLILESASTNQTSMYLCASSFAGAIDEQFFGPGTRLTVL.

This clone was seen a handful of times. This chain joins TRBV4-3 and TRBJ2-1; D is uncertain. Germline V CDR1 and CDR2: LGHNA, YSLEER. The V and J ends lost 4 bases and 7 bases respectively, with 14 bases between them. The CDR3 is 14 residues long. The CDR3 here is CASSPHLGPNEQFF. The CDR3 nucleotides read TGCGCCAGCAGCCCCCATTTAGGACCAAATGAGCAGTTCTTC.

The chain couples TRBV5-1 to TRBJ2-3, with TRBD2 matching over 8 bases. J gave up 4 bases and V 2 bases, and 6 bases lay outside the gene matches. The CDR3 has 15 amino acids. Per the germline V gene, CDR1 is SGHRS and CDR2 is YFSETQ. CDR3 sequence: CASSLSGGYADTQYF. Here the CDR3 DNA reads TGCGCCAGCAGCTTAAGCGGGGGTTACGCAGATACGCAGTATTTT.

The chain has TRBV21-1 and TRBJ1-5; no check of the table's D call, TRBD1, against the DNA was made. TRBV21-1 is shown as a pseudogene. The CDR3 length is 17 residues. CDR3 region: CASSTGDRGIVDQPQHF. The CDR3 nucleotides read TGTGCCAGCAGTACAGGGGACAGGGGTATCGTCGATCAGCCCCAGCATTTT.

The CDR3 here is CASTLSVEEETQYF. CDR3 DNA: TGTGCCAGCACTCTCTCGGTCGAGGAGGAGACCCAGTACTTC. This chain links TRBV28 with TRBJ2-5; unclear D gene. Germline V gene lookup returns CDR1 MDHEN and CDR2 SYDVKM. Trimming stripped 7 bases from V and 5 bases from J, with 17 bases between. CDR3 length: 14 amino acids. The complete variable domain, with remaining parts taken from reference TRBV28 and TRBJ2-5, reads DVKVTQSSRYLVKRTGEKVFLECVQDMDHENMFWYRQDPGLGLRLIYFSYDVKMKEKGDIPEGYSVSREKKERFSLILESASTNQTSMYLCASTLSVEEETQYFGPGTRLLVL.

J is TRBJ1-2 and V is TRBV19, with TRBD1 as a possible D gene (6 bases). This CDR3 spans 15 amino acids. In germline, CDR1 is LNHDA, CDR2 SQIVND (reference sequence). V was cut by 3 bases and J by 5 bases, with 16 bases left in between. The CDR3 DNA reads as TGTGCCAGTAGTATTCCGGGGGGCGAGATATATGGCTACACCTTC. Its translation is CASSIPGGEIYGYTF.

This sequence joins TRBV25-1 and TRBJ2-3; D possibly corresponds to TRBD1 (7 bases). Germline lookup yields CDR1 MGHDK and CDR2 SYGVNS. The CDR3 covers 13 residues. The V end lost 5 bases, the J end lost 9 bases, and 15 bases lay between the germline ends. The CDR3 region is CASSTDPGGTQYF. The CDR3 bases are TGTGCCAGCAGTACCGACCCAGGGGGGACGCAGTATTTT.

The V and J genes are TRBV18 and TRBJ2-1, with 7 nucleotides matching TRBD1. The CDR3 contains 17 residues. With V trimmed by 3 bases and J by 5 bases, 13 bases remained unmatched. Germline values: CDR1 KGHSH, CDR2 LQKENI. DNA for the CDR3: TGTGCCAGCTCACCGCAATCCGGGACAGCGCTAAACAATGAGCAGTTCTTC. Translating gives CASSPQSGTALNNEQFF. The full variable domain, rest sourced from reference TRBV18 and TRBJ2-1, is NAGVMQNPRHLVRRRGQEARLRCSPMKGHSHVYWYRQLPEEGLKFMVYLQKENIIDESGMPKERFSAEFPKEGPSILRIQQVVRGDSAAYFCASSPQSGTALNNEQFFGPGTRLTVL.